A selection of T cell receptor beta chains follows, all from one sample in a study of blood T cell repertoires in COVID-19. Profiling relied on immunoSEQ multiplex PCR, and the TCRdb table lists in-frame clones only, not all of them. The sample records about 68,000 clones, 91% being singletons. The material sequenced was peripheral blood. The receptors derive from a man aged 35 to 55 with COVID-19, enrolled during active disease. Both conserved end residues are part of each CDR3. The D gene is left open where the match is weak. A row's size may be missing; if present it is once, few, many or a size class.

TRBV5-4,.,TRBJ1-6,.,TGTGCCAGCAGCTTGCGAGATAATAATTCACCCCTCCACTTT,CASSLRDNNSPLHF
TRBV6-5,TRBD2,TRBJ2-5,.,TGTGCCAGCAGGGCGGGGCGGGGGGTTCAAGAGACCCAGTACTTC,CASRAGRGVQETQYF
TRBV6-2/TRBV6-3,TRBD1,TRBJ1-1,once,TGTGCCAGCAGTGTGGACGCAGGGGGCACTGAAGCTTTCTTT,CASSVDAGGTEAFF
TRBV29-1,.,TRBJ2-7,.,TGCAGCGTTGAAGGACAGCGCTCCTACGAGCAGTACTTC,CSVEGQRSYEQYF
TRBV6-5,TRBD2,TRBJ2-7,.,TGTGCCAGCAGTTCGGAGCGGGGGGGCCTCCACGAGCAGTACTTC,CASSSERGGLHEQYF
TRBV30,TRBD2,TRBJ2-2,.,TGTGCCTGGGCCAGCGGGGGGGCGACAGGGGAGCTGTTTTTT,CAWASGGATGELFF
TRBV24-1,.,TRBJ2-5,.,TGTGCCACCAGTGATTTGCAAGGTTTCGAAGCACCACGAGGAGAGACCCAGTACTTC,CATSDLQGFEAPRGETQYF
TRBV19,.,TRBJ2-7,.,TGTGCCAGTAGTACCGGGGTATACTACGAGCAGTACTTC,CASSTGVYYEQYF
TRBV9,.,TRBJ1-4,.,TGTGCCAGCAGCGCGGGGGTATTGGGTGAAAAACTGTTTTTT,CASSAGVLGEKLFF
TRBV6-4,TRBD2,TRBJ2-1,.,TGTGCCAGCAGTGATGGACTAGTAGGGCACAATGAGCAGTTCTTC,CASSDGLVGHNEQFF
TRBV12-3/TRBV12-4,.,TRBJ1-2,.,TGTGCCAGCAGTTTCTCGACTCAATATGGCTACACCTTC,CASSFSTQYGYTF
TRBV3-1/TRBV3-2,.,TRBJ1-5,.,TGTGCCAGCAGCCACGGGATGTGGAATCAGCCCCAGCATTTT,CASSHGMWNQPQHF
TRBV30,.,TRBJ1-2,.,TGTGCCTCCTACAGGGTGGGCGGGCATGGCTACACCTTC,CASYRVGGHGYTF
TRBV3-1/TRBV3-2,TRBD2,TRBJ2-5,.,TGTGCCAGCAGCCAAGCTAGCGGGGGCCCCGGTGAGACCCAGTACTTC,CASSQASGGPGETQYF
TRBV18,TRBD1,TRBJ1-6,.,TGTGCCAGCTCACGGGGACAGAAAAATTCACCCCTCCACTTT,CASSRGQKNSPLHF
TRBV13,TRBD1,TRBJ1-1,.,TGTGCCAGCAGCACGGACAGGGCTCGAGCTTTCTTT,CASSTDRARAFF
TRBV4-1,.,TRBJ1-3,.,TGCGCCAGCAGCCAAGAAACGATACGGACACACGCTGGAAACACCATATATTTT,CASSQETIRTHAGNTIYF
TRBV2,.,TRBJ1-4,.,TGTGCCAGCAGTGGAACAGGGACTGAAAAACTGTTTTTT,CASSGTGTEKLFF
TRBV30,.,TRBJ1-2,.,TGTGCCGCAGGCTCGGGGGTTCATGGCTACACCTTC,CAAGSGVHGYTF
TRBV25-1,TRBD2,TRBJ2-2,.,TGTGCCAGCAGGGCACTAGCGGGGGGGCCGAGCACCGGGGAGCTGTTTTTT,CASRALAGGPSTGELFF
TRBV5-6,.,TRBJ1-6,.,TGTCCGGGGGGCTGTGGTTCACCCCTCCACTTT,CPGGCGSPLHF
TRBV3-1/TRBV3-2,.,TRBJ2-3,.,TGTGCCAGCAGCCAAACAGGTTTCAGCACAGATACGCAGTATTTT,CASSQTGFSTDTQYF
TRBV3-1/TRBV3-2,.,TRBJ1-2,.,TGTGCCAGCAGCCCCGGGCGGGGAGGGTATGGCTACACCTTC,CASSPGRGGYGYTF
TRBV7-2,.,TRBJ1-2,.,TGTGCCAGCAGCTTAGCGCAGGGCCACTATGGCTACACCTTC,CASSLAQGHYGYTF
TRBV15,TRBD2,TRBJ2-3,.,TGTGCCACCAGCCGGGGGGGCGGCAGGGACTTCACAGATACGCAGTATTTT,CATSRGGGRDFTDTQYF
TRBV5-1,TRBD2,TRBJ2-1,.,TGCGCCAGCAGCGAACTAGCGGGGGAATACAATGAGCAGTTCTTC,CASSELAGEYNEQFF
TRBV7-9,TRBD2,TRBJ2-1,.,TGTGCCAGCAGCTCGCGCCTGCCCGGACTAGACAATGAGCAGTTCTTC,CASSSRLPGLDNEQFF
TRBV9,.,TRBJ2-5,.,TGTGCCAGCAGCGTTCAGGATCAAGAGACCCAGTACTTC,CASSVQDQETQYF
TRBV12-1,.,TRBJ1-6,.,TGTGCCAGCAGCTCTCTAAGGTTTCAGAGGAATAATTCACCCCTCCACTTT,CASSSLRFQRNNSPLHF
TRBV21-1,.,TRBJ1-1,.,TGTGCCAGCAGCCCCCGACAGAACCATTGCAGCACTGAAGCTTTCTTT,CASSPRQNHCSTEAFF
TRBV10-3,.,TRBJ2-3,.,TGTGCCATCAGTGAGTCTCTAGCGTTCACAGATACGCAGTATTTT,CAISESLAFTDTQYF